These T cell receptor beta chains were read from a single sample in a study of shared clonotypes between healthy human individuals. Data came from immunoSEQ multiplex PCR; TCRdb stores just in-frame clones and leaves some out. The sample shows around 2,000,000 clones, about 95% of them seen only once. The sample consisted of naive CD4+ T cells sorted from blood. The receptors shown here come from a man aged 18 to 30 in good health. Both conserved end residues are part of each CDR3. A D gene is named only where the DNA matches it firmly. Clone size is stated in some rows and not others, as once, few, many or a class when expanded.

J,size,D,V,CDR3,DNA
TRBJ1-5,NA,NA,TRBV19,CASSTNSQGLQQPQHF,TGTGCCAGTAGTACCAATTCCCAGGGCCTACAACAGCCCCAGCATTTT
TRBJ2-1,NA,TRBD2,TRBV27,CASPWTSGEREQFF,TGTGCCAGCCCATGGACTAGCGGGGAACGTGAGCAGTTCTTC
TRBJ1-5,once,NA,TRBV6-5,CASSSLSSQPQHF,TGTGCCAGCAGTTCCCTGAGTTCTCAGCCCCAGCATTTT
TRBJ2-7,NA,TRBD2,TRBV5-1,CASSLIATSGRASYEQYF,TGCGCCAGCAGCTTGATTGCGACTAGCGGGAGGGCTTCCTACGAGCAGTACTTC
TRBJ2-7,NA,NA,TRBV18,CASSPAGSSYEQYF,TGTGCCAGCTCACCGGCAGGCAGCTCCTACGAGCAGTACTTC
TRBJ2-1,NA,NA,TRBV2,CASSGFGEQFF,TGTGCCAGCAGTGGCTTCGGGGAGCAGTTCTTC
TRBJ1-2,NA,NA,TRBV9,CASSVDPGLLSGYTF,TGTGCCAGCAGCGTAGATCCGGGACTATTATCTGGCTACACCTTC
TRBJ2-5,NA,TRBD2,TRBV5-1,CASSEGLAGGQETQYF,TGCGCCAGCAGCGAGGGACTAGCGGGGGGTCAAGAGACCCAGTACTTC
TRBJ1-2,NA,NA,TRBV6-6,CASSPNDPGRRNHF,TGTGCCAGCAGCCCAAACGACCCGGGACGTCGGAATCACTTC
TRBJ2-7,NA,TRBD1,TRBV4-3,CASSLIRDRAYEQYF,TGCGCCAGCAGCCTAATCCGGGACAGAGCTTACGAGCAGTACTTC
TRBJ1-2,NA,NA,TRBV7-9,CASSLTTPTYGYTF,TGTGCCAGCAGCTTAACCACACCTACCTATGGCTACACCTTC
TRBJ2-7,NA,TRBD1,TRBV5-1,CASSPWTGAYEQYF,TGCGCCAGCAGCCCATGGACAGGGGCCTACGAGCAGTACTTC
TRBJ1-5,NA,NA,TRBV30,CAWSMGARGNQPQHF,TGTGCCTGGAGTATGGGGGCTCGTGGCAATCAGCCCCAGCATTTT
TRBJ2-2,NA,TRBD2,TRBV4-3,CASSPLGLAGLTGELFF,TGCGCCAGCAGCCCCCTGGGACTAGCGGGACTCACCGGGGAGCTGTTTTTT
TRBJ2-7,NA,TRBD2,TRBV5-1,CASSFSEAGGPGEQYF,TGCGCCAGCAGCTTCTCTGAGGCGGGAGGGCCGGGCGAGCAGTACTTC
TRBJ1-6,NA,NA,TRBV30,CAWSWTEWGDSPLHF,TGTGCCTGGAGTTGGACAGAATGGGGTGATTCACCCCTCCACTTT
TRBJ1-2,once,TRBD1,TRBV5-4,CASSLDLGQGDGYTF,TGTGCCAGCAGCTTGGATCTGGGACAGGGGGATGGCTACACCTTC
TRBJ1-1,NA,NA,TRBV18,CASSPNEVGESEAFF,TGTGCCAGCTCACCCAATGAAGTTGGGGAATCTGAAGCTTTCTTT
TRBJ1-2,NA,TRBD1,TRBV7-9,CASSLKGARAYGYTF,TGTGCCAGCAGCTTAAAGGGGGCGCGGGCCTATGGCTACACCTTC
TRBJ2-3,NA,NA,TRBV2,CASERIFTDTQYF,TGTGCCAGCGAACGGATTTTCACAGATACGCAGTATTTT
TRBJ2-5,NA,NA,TRBV9,CASSVGSRAVGETQYF,TGTGCCAGCAGCGTAGGATCGAGGGCGGTCGGGGAGACCCAGTACTTC
TRBJ2-1,NA,TRBD2,TRBV7-9,CASLALGLRGDEQFF,TGTGCCAGCCTAGCTTTGGGACTAAGAGGGGATGAGCAGTTCTTC
TRBJ2-5,NA,NA,TRBV28,CASSLSFRGQTQYF,TGTGCCAGCAGTTTATCGTTTCGGGGACAGACCCAGTACTTC
TRBJ1-4,NA,NA,TRBV5-1,CASSPASGVEKLFF,TGCGCCAGCAGCCCAGCATCTGGAGTTGAAAAACTGTTTTTT
TRBJ2-7,NA,NA,TRBV7-7,CASSPHGALPYEQYF,TGTGCTAGCAGCCCACACGGGGCTCTCCCCTACGAGCAGTACTTC
TRBJ2-6,once,NA,TRBV2,CAGHNLQGPLLTF,TGTGCCGGACACAATCTACAGGGACCCCTTCTGACTTTC
TRBJ2-7,NA,NA,TRBV7-3,CASSSNSF,TGTGCCAGCAGTAGCAACAGCTTC
TRBJ2-3,once,TRBD2,TRBV5-1,CASSLTGGPTDTQYF,TGCGCCAGCAGCTTGACGGGGGGGCCAACAGATACGCAGTATTTT
TRBJ2-3,NA,NA,TRBV7-9,CASSLAEAVSTDTQYF,TGTGCCAGCAGCTTAGCGGAGGCAGTTAGCACAGATACGCAGTATTTT
TRBJ2-5,NA,NA,TRBV30,CAWSSGPQETQYF,TGTGCCTGGAGTTCGGGGCCCCAAGAGACCCAGTACTTC
TRBJ2-3,NA,NA,TRBV15,CATSRDWTDTQYF,TGTGCCACCAGCAGAGATTGGACAGATACGCAGTATTTT
TRBJ1-2,NA,TRBD1,TRBV6-1,CASRTGTNYGYTF,TGTGCCAGCAGGACAGGGACTAACTATGGCTACACCTTC
TRBJ2-7,once,TRBD2,TRBV19,CASSRTSGGSYEQYF,TGTGCCAGTAGTAGGACTAGCGGGGGTTCCTACGAGCAGTACTTC
TRBJ2-4,NA,NA,TRBV20-1,CSVGAGNIQYF,TGCAGTGTTGGGGCGGGAAACATTCAGTACTTC
TRBJ2-7,NA,NA,TRBV5-8,CASSLGQGSYEQYF,TGTGCCAGCAGCTTGGGGCAGGGGAGCTACGAGCAGTACTTC
TRBJ2-2,NA,TRBD2,TRBV30,CAWSVSGRGNTGELFF,TGTGCCTGGAGTGTAAGCGGGAGAGGGAATACCGGGGAGCTGTTTTTT
TRBJ2-1,NA,NA,TRBV27,CASSLSWCRETNEQFF,TGTGCCAGCAGTTTATCTTGGTGTCGGGAGACGAATGAGCAGTTCTTC
TRBJ1-6,NA,NA,TRBV30,CAWSPENRNSPLHF,TGTGCCTGGAGTCCGGAGAACCGAAATTCACCCCTCCACTTT
TRBJ2-2,NA,NA,TRBV5-8,CASTLGKGGELFF,TGTGCCAGCACTTTGGGGAAAGGCGGGGAGCTGTTTTTT
TRBJ1-5,NA,TRBD1,TRBV4-1,CASSHPGGTELVVQHF,TGCGCCAGCAGCCACCCCGGAGGGACAGAGCTTGTAGTGCAGCATTTT
TRBJ1-1,NA,NA,TRBV7-6,CASSTAGRNTEAFF,TGTGCCAGCAGCACCGCAGGGAGGAACACTGAAGCTTTCTTT
TRBJ2-3,NA,TRBD2,TRBV4-1,CASSQVAGGTDTQYF,TGCGCCAGCAGCCAGGTAGCGGGGGGCACAGATACGCAGTATTTT
TRBJ1-3,NA,NA,TRBV28,CASSLGGAAGNTIYF,TGTGCCAGCAGTTTGGGGGGCGCGGCTGGAAACACCATATATTTT
TRBJ1-2,NA,TRBD1,TRBV7-8,CASSAHTGTGTNYGYTF,TGTGCCAGCAGCGCCCATACCGGGACAGGCACCAACTATGGCTACACCTTC
TRBJ1-2,once,NA,TRBV2,CASTSFRETYGYTF,TGTGCCAGCACGAGTTTTCGGGAGACCTATGGCTACACCTTC
TRBJ1-1,NA,TRBD1,TRBV6-1,CASTRQGTEAFF,TGTGCCAGCACCCGACAGGGGACTGAAGCTTTCTTT
TRBJ2-2,NA,NA,TRBV28,CASSLMFGELFF,TGTGCCAGCAGTTTAATGTTCGGGGAGCTGTTTTTT
TRBJ2-1,NA,NA,TRBV27,CASSLEGGRGNEQFF,TGTGCCAGCAGTTTAGAGGGGGGGCGCGGGAATGAGCAGTTCTTC
TRBJ1-4,NA,NA,TRBV5-1,CASSPRTTVPNEKLFF,TGCGCCAGCAGCCCCCGAACGACAGTTCCGAATGAAAAACTGTTTTTT
TRBJ2-3,NA,NA,TRBV4-1,CASSQVGADKTQYF,TGCGCCAGCAGCCAAGTCGGGGCAGACAAGACGCAGTATTTT
TRBJ2-7,NA,NA,TRBV11-2,CASSSGESYEQYF,TGTGCCAGCAGCTCGGGAGAATCCTACGAGCAGTACTTC
TRBJ2-1,once,NA,TRBV7-9,CASSNRQYNEQFF,TGTGCCAGCAGCAACCGACAGTACAATGAGCAGTTCTTC